The 18 T cell receptor beta chains listed next were all sequenced from one sample in a study of OX40 agonist ivuxolimab in advanced cancers. Method: immunoSEQ multiplex PCR; TCRdb's copy keeps in-frame clones and lacks some. The data hold approximately 74,000 clones, with 85% to 95% observed a single time. This material consisted of CD4+ or CD8+ T cells sorted from blood, taken in a trial of the OX40 agonist ivuxolimab. Receptors were obtained from an adult with an advanced solid tumor such as melanoma, head and neck, liver or kidney cancer.

The chain carries TRBV7-2 and TRBJ1-2; D not resolved. The germline V gene encodes CDR1 SGHTA and CDR2 FQGNSA. V shed 2 bases and J shed 1 base, with 5 bases lying between them. The CDR3 is made up of 13 amino acids. CDR3 DNA sequence: TGTGCCAGCAGCTTAAGGAGTAACTATGGCTACACCTTC. It is translated as CASSLRSNYGYTF.

CDR3 sequence (DNA): TGTGCCAGCAAAACGCCCGAGGGGGGGGCGGGTGGCTACACCTTC. Its protein is CASKTPEGGAGGYTF. J is TRBJ1-2 and V is TRBV6-6; D is possibly TRBD1 (6 bases). The CDR3 is made up of 15 amino acids. V was clipped by 7 bases and J by 7 bases, with 22 bases between them. Germline assignment: CDR1 MNHNY and CDR2 SVGAGI (reference sequence).

This clone showed up just a few times. The rearrangement links TRBV2 to TRBJ1-5; D uncertain. The germline V and J ends were trimmed by 4 bases and 4 bases, with 8 bases remaining between them. The V gene's germline CDR1 is SNHLY and CDR2 FYNNEI. The CDR3 loop spans 13 amino acids. CDR3 in amino acids: CASSGGGNQPQHF. The CDR3 bases are TGTGCCAGCAGTGGGGGTGGAAATCAGCCCCAGCATTTT.

The genes are TRBV6-5 and TRBJ1-1; weak D call: TRBD1 (5 bases). This CDR3 has 14 amino acids. V dropped 10 bases and J dropped 1 base, with 16 bases sitting between them. Germline CDR1 is MNHEY and CDR2 is SVGAGI. Here the CDR3 reads CATIRAAGNTEAFF. The CDR3 bases are TGTGCCACGATCAGGGCGGCGGGGAACACTGAAGCTTTCTTT.

The chain recombines TRBV5-1 with TRBJ2-5, with D uncertain. The CDR3 sequence is 13 residues long. The V end lost 0 bases, the J end lost 3 bases, and 6 bases lay between the germline ends. Per germline, CDR1 SGHRS and CDR2 YFSETQ. The CDR3 region is CASSLGAEETQYF. The CDR3 DNA follows: TGCGCCAGCAGCTTGGGGGCCGAAGAGACCCAGTACTTC.

V and J are TRBV19 and TRBJ1-3; D uncertain. Germline V gene sequence: CDR1 LNHDA, CDR2 SQIVND (reference sequence). V was cut by 3 bases and J by 0 bases, with 3 bases left in between. The CDR3 sequence is 13 residues long. CDR3 protein: CASSISSGNTIYF. CDR3 DNA sequence: TGTGCCAGTAGTATCTCCTCTGGAAACACCATATATTTT. Using reference TRBV19 and TRBJ1-3 for the parts outside the CDR3, the full variable domain is DGGITQSPKYLFRKEGQNVTLSCEQNLNHDAMYWYRQDPGQGLRLIYYSQIVNDFQKGDIAEGYSVSREKKESFPLTVTSAQKNPTAFYLCASSISSGNTIYFGEGSWLTVV.

This clone has just one count. This chain joins TRBV28 and TRBJ2-1; D unresolved. Per the germline V gene, CDR1 is MDHEN and CDR2 is SYDVKM. Trimming took 4 bases from V and 7 from J, leaving 8 bases between them. The CDR3 consists of 12 residues. CDR3 amino acids: CASSSPVNEQFF. In DNA form, the CDR3 reads TGTGCCAGCAGTTCCCCCGTTAATGAGCAGTTCTTC.

Concerning this clone: Other DNA variants within this sample encode the same CDR3. V gene TRBV27 combines with J gene TRBJ2-1; weak D call: TRBD2 (5 bases). V lost 3 bases and J lost 6, with 6 bases in between. This CDR3 is built from 12 residues. Germline loops: CDR1 MNHEY, CDR2 SMNVEV (reference sequence). CDR3 loop: CASSFTSNEQFF. The DNA of the CDR3 is TGTGCCAGCAGTTTTACTAGCAATGAGCAGTTCTTC.

The rearrangement uses TRBV28 and TRBJ2-4, with 10 bases identical to TRBD1. The V and J ends lost 11 bases and 6 bases, in that order; junction bases with no gene match: 10. Looked up from germline, CDR1 is MDHEN and CDR2 is SYDVKM. CDR3 length: 14 amino acids. The CDR3, as DNA: TGTGCCGGAGCTAGACAGGGGGCATCAAACATTCAGTACTTC. As protein: CAGARQGASNIQYF.

V and J are TRBV30 and TRBJ1-3, with unresolved D. In germline, CDR1 is GTSNPN, CDR2 SVGIG (reference sequence). The CDR3 is 15 amino acids. V lost 0 bases and J 2 bases, leaving 11 bases between the germline ends. The CDR3 nucleotides are TGTGCCTGGAGTGTAAAGGCAGGTGCTGGAAACACCATATATTTT. This gives the protein CAWSVKAGAGNTIYF.

The chain uses TRBV28 and TRBJ1-2; a possible D gene is TRBD1 (5 bases). V was pared by 4 bases and J by 5 bases, with 11 bases between. Germline CDR1 MDHEN, CDR2 SYDVKM. The CDR3 loop spans 13 amino acids. CDR3 region: CASSYRDSYGYTF. DNA of the CDR3: TGTGCCAGCAGTTATCGGGACTCTTATGGCTACACCTTC.

V usage is TRBV7-2 and J usage is TRBJ2-5; 10 nucleotides agree with TRBD2. Losses at the gene ends were 3 bases for V and 5 bases for J; bases not matched to a gene: 6. The germline V gene encodes CDR1 SGHTA and CDR2 FQGNSA. CDR3 size: 15 residues. The CDR3 DNA reads as TGTGCCAGCAGCTTTCCGCTAGCGGGGGTGGAGACCCAGTACTTC. Residues: CASSFPLAGVETQYF.

V and J are TRBV28 and TRBJ2-4; D remains unclear. CDR3 length: 16 residues. Trimming stripped 5 bases from V and 0 bases from J, with 14 bases between. Per germline, CDR1 MDHEN and CDR2 SYDVKM. CDR3 residues: CASSPPLGGAKNIQYF. The CDR3 DNA sequence: TGTGCCAGCAGTCCACCATTGGGTGGAGCCAAAAACATTCAGTACTTC. The full variable domain, in which reference TRBV28 and TRBJ2-4 provide the parts outside the CDR3, is DVKVTQSSRYLVKRTGEKVFLECVQDMDHENMFWYRQDPGLGLRLIYFSYDVKMKEKGDIPEGYSVSREKKERFSLILESASTNQTSMYLCASSPPLGGAKNIQYFGAGTRLSVL.

The V and J genes are TRBV29-1 and TRBJ2-4; D might be TRBD2 (5 bases). This CDR3 has 13 residues. V shed 1 base and J shed 5 bases, with 9 bases lying between them. CDR1 and CDR2 (germline): SQVTM, ANQGSEA. CDR3 protein: CSVEVVEENIQYF. The CDR3 region has the DNA TGCAGCGTTGAAGTCGTGGAGGAAAACATTCAGTACTTC.

The chain joins TRBV11-3 to TRBJ2-7; D is possibly TRBD1 (5 bases). This CDR3 has 14 amino acids. Germline assignment: CDR1 SGHNT and CDR2 YENEEA. Between the trimmed V and J ends, which lost 1 base and 4 bases, there was a span of 11 bases. The CDR3 reads CASSLVQGAYEQYF. The CDR3 DNA reads as TGTGCCAGCAGCTTAGTCCAGGGTGCGTACGAGCAGTACTTC.

The CDR3 loop reads CASSYQEPTSTDTQYF. DNA of the CDR3: TGTGCCAGCAGCTATCAGGAGCCAACTAGCACAGATACGCAGTATTTT. This chain uses TRBV7-2 with TRBJ2-3; D remains unclear. CDR3 length equals 16 residues. Germline V lookup: CDR1 SGHTA, CDR2 FQGNSA. Trimming removed 4 bases from V and 0 bases from J, with 14 bases in between.

This chain connects TRBV30 to TRBJ2-3; 8 bases map to TRBD1. Germline V lookup: CDR1 GTSNPN, CDR2 SVGIG (reference sequence). This CDR3 has 13 residues. Trimming removed 2 bases from V and 3 bases from J; junction bases left unmatched: 1. The CDR3, as DNA: TGTGCCTGGAGTTGGGACAGGACAGATACGCAGTATTTT. As protein: CAWSWDRTDTQYF.

V usage is TRBV19 and J usage is TRBJ2-7; D is uncertain. This CDR3 region has 14 residues. Germline V lookup: CDR1 LNHDA, CDR2 SQIVND (reference sequence). V shed 6 bases and J shed 3 bases, with 15 bases lying between them. As DNA, the CDR3 is TGTGCCAGTAGGGAGACGGGCCTGGACTACGAGCAGTACTTC. The encoded protein is CASRETGLDYEQYF.